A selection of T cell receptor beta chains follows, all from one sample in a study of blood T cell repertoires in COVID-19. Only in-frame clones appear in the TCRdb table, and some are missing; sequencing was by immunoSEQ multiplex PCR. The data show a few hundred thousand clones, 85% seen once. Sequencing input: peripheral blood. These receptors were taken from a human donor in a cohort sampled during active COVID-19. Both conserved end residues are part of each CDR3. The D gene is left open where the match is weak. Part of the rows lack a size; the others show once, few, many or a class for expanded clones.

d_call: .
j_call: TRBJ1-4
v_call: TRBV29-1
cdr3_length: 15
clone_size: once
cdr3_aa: CSALTPKGTNEKLFF
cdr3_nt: TGCAGCGCCCTTACTCCTAAGGGGACTAATGAAAAACTGTTTTTT

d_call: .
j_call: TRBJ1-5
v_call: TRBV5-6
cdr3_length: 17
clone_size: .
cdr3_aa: CASSDGTFQAVNQPQHF
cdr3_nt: TGTGCCAGCAGCGACGGGACATTTCAGGCCGTTAATCAGCCCCAGCATTTT

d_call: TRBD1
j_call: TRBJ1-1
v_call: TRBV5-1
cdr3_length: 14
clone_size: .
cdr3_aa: CASSSGTGNTEAFF
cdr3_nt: TGCGCCAGCAGCTCGGGGACAGGGAATACTGAAGCTTTCTTT

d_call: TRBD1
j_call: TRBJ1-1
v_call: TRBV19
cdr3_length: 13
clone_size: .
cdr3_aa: CASSLRQGYEAFF
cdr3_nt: TGTGCCAGTAGTCTACGACAGGGTTACGAAGCTTTCTTT

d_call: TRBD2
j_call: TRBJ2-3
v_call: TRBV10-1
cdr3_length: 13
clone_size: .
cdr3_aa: CASSSGGTDTQYF
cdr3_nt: TGCGCCAGCAGTAGCGGGGGCACAGATACGCAGTATTTT

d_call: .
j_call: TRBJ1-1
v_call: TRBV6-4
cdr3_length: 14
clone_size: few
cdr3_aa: CASSPFPGNTEAFF
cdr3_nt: TGTGCCAGCAGTCCCTTTCCGGGGAACACTGAAGCTTTCTTT

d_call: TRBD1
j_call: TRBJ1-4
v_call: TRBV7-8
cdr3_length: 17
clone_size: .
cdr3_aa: CASSQTGTGHRGEKLFF
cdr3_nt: TGTGCCAGCAGCCAGACCGGGACAGGGCACAGGGGTGAAAAACTGTTTTTT

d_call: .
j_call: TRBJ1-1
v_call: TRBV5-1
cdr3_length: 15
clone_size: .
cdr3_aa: CASTLGGGLNTEAFF
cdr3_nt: TGCGCCAGCACCCTTGGGGGGGGGCTGAACACTGAAGCTTTCTTT

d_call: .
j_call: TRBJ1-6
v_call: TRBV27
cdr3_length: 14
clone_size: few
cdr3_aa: CASTWGGPNSPLHF
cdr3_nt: TGTGCCAGCACCTGGGGGGGACCCAATTCACCCCTCCACTTT

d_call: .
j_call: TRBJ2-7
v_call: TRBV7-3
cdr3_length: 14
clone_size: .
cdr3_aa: CASSQQGPGHEQYF
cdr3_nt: TGTGCCAGCAGCCAGCAGGGGCCTGGTCACGAGCAGTACTTC

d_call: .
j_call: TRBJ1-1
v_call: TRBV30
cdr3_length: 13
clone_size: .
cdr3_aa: CAWNQGAWTEAFF
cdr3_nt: TGTGCCTGGAACCAAGGGGCTTGGACTGAAGCTTTCTTT

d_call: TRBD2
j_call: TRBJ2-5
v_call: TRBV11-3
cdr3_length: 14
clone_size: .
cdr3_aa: CASSFTGTSATQYF
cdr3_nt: TGTGCCAGCAGCTTCACCGGGACTAGCGCGACCCAGTACTTC

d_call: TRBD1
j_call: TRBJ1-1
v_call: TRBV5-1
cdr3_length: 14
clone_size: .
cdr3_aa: CASSIQGGNTEAFF
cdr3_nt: TGCGCCAGCAGCATACAGGGGGGCAACACTGAAGCTTTCTTT

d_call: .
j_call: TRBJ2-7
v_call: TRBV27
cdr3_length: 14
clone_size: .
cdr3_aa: CASSFPDRTYEQYF
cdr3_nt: TGTGCCAGCAGTTTCCCGGACAGAACCTACGAGCAGTACTTC

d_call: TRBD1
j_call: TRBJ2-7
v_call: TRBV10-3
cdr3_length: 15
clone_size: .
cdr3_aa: CAISESSGTGYEQYF
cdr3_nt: TGTGCCATCAGTGAATCTTCCGGGACAGGCTACGAGCAGTACTTC

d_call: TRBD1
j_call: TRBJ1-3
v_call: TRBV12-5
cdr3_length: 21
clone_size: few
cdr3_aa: CASGLVGLDRDIPTAGNTIYF
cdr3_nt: TGTGCTAGTGGTTTGGTCGGCTTGGACAGGGATATACCTACGGCTGGAAACACCATATATTTT

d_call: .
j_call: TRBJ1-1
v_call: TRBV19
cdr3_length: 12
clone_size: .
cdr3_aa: CASSIAQKRAFF
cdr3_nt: TGTGCCAGTAGTATAGCTCAAAAGCGGGCTTTCTTT

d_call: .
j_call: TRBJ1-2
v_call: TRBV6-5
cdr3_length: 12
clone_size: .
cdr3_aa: CASKEVGYGYTF
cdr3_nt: TGTGCCAGCAAAGAGGTCGGCTATGGCTACACCTTC

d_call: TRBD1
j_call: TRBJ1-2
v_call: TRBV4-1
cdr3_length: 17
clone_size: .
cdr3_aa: CASSQRRRGQGVHGYTF
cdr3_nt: TGCGCCAGCAGCCAACGGAGAAGGGGACAGGGTGTTCATGGCTACACCTTC

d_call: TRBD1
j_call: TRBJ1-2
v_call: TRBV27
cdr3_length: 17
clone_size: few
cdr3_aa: CASSITGAWGLNYGYTF
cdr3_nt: TGTGCCAGCAGTATTACAGGGGCTTGGGGGCTTAACTATGGCTACACCTTC

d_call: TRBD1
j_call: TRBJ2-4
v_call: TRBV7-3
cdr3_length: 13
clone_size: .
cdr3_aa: CASSIDRADIQYF
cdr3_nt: TGTGCCAGCAGCATCGACAGGGCGGACATTCAGTACTTC

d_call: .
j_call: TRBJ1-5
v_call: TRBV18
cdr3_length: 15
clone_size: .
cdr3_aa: CASSPDQGTHQPQHF
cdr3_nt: TGTGCCAGCTCACCGGACCAGGGAACCCATCAGCCCCAGCATTTT

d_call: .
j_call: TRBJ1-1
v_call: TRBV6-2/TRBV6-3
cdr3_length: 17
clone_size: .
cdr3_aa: CASSCLNREVCNTEAFF
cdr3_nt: TGTGCCAGCAGTTGTCTAAACAGGGAAGTGTGTAACACTGAAGCTTTCTTT

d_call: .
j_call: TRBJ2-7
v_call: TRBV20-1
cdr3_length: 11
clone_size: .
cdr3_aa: CSARELLEQYF
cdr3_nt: TGCAGTGCTAGAGAACTCCTCGAGCAGTACTTC

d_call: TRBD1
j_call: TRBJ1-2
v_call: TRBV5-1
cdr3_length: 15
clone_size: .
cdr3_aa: CASSMGQTANYGYTF
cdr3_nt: TGCGCCAGCAGCATGGGACAGACAGCCAACTATGGCTACACCTTC

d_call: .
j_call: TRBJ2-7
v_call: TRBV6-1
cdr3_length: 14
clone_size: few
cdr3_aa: CASSEAGPSYEQYF
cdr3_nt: TGTGCCAGCAGTGAAGCGGGGCCTTCCTACGAGCAGTACTTC

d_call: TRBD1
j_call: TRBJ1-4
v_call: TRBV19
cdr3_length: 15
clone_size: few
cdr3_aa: CASNPDRGRGEKLFF
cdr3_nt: TGTGCCAGTAATCCCGACAGGGGAAGGGGTGAAAAACTGTTTTTT

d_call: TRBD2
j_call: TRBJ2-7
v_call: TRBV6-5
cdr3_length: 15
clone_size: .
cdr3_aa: CASSYSGGGMYEQYF
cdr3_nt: TGTGCCAGCAGTTACTCCGGCGGGGGTATGTACGAGCAGTACTTC

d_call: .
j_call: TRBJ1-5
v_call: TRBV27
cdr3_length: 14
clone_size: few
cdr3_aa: CASSRDTDNQPQHF
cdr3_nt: TGTGCCAGCTCCCGGGACACGGACAATCAGCCCCAGCATTTT

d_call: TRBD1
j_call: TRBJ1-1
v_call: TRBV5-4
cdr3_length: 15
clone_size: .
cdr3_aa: CASSFERGLNTEAFF
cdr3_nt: TGTGCCAGCAGTTTTGAGAGGGGGCTGAACACTGAAGCTTTCTTT

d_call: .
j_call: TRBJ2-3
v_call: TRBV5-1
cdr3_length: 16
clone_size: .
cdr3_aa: CASSLAWRIPTDTQYF
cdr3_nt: TGCGCCAGCAGCTTGGCGTGGCGGATTCCCACAGATACGCAGTATTTT

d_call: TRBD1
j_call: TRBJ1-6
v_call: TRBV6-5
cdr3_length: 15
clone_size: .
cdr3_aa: CASSYATGVGSPLHF
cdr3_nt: TGTGCCAGCAGTTACGCGACAGGGGTCGGTTCACCCCTCCACTTT

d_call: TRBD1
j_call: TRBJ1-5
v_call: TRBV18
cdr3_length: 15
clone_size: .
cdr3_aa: CASSRTGREDQPQHF
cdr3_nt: TGTGCCAGCTCACGGACAGGAAGGGAGGATCAGCCCCAGCATTTT

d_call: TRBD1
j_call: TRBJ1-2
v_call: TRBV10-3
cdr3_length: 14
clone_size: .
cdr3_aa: CAISETGDGYGYTF
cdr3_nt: TGTGCCATCAGTGAAACAGGGGATGGCTATGGCTACACCTTC

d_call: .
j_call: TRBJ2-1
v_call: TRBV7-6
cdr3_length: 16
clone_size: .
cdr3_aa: CASSLGAGAAYNEQFF
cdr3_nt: TGTGCCAGCAGCTTAGGGGCGGGGGCGGCTTACAATGAGCAGTTCTTC

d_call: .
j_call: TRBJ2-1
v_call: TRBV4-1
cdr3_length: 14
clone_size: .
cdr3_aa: CASSHSGFDGEQFF
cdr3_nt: TGCGCCAGCAGCCACTCGGGATTCGACGGTGAGCAGTTCTTC

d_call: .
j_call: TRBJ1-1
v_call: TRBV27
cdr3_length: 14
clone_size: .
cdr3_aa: CASSSREAGTEAFF
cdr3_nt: TGTGCCAGCAGTTCCCGGGAAGCGGGCACTGAAGCTTTCTTT

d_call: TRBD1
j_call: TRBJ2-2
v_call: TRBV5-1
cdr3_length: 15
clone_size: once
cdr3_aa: CASSVTGEVAGELFF
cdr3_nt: TGCGCCAGCAGCGTGACAGGGGAGGTAGCCGGGGAGCTGTTTTTT

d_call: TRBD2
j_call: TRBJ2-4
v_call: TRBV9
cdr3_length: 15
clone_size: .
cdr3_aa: CASSPSGGRENIQYF
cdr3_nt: TGTGCCAGCAGCCCAAGTGGAGGGCGGGAGAACATTCAGTACTTC

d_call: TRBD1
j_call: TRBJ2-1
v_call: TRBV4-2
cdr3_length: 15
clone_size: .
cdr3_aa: CASSLRDRGLNEQFF
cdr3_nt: TGTGCCAGCAGCCTCCGGGACAGGGGGTTGAATGAGCAGTTCTTC

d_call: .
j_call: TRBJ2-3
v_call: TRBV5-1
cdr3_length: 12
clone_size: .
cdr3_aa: CASSPEVDTQYF
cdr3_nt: TGCGCCAGCAGCCCGGAGGTAGATACGCAGTATTTT

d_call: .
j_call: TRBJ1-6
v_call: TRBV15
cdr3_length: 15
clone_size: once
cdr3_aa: CATSSNGVSNSPLHF
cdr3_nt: TGTGCCACCAGCAGTAACGGGGTATCTAATTCACCCCTCCACTTT

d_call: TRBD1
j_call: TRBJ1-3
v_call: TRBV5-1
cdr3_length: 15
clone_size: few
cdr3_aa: CASSLGTGTGNTIYF
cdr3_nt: TGCGCCAGCAGCCTTGGGACAGGGACCGGAAACACCATATATTTT

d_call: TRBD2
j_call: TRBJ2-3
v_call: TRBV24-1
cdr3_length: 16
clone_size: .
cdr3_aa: CATSDSFSGVGDTQYF
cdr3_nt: TGTGCCACCAGTGATAGCTTTAGCGGGGTGGGAGATACGCAGTATTTT

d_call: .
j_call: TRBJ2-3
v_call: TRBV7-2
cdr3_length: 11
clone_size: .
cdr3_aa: CASSLVPTQYF
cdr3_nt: TGTGCCAGCAGCTTAGTCCCGACGCAGTATTTT

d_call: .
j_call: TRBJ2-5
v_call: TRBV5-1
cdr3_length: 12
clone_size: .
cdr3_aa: CASSEARETQYF
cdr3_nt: TGCGCCAGCAGCGAGGCCCGAGAGACCCAGTACTTC

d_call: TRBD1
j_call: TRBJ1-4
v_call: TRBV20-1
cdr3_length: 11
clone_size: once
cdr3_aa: CSARGQGQPFF
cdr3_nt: TGCAGTGCTAGAGGTCAGGGACAGCCGTTTTTT

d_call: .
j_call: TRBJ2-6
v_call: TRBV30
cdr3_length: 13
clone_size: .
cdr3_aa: CAWSDDRIGVLTF
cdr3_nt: TGTGCCTGGAGCGATGACAGGATTGGCGTCCTGACTTTC

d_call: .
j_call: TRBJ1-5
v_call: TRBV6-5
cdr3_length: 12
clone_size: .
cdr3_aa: CASASGNQPQHF
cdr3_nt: TGTGCCAGCGCCAGTGGTAATCAGCCCCAGCATTTT

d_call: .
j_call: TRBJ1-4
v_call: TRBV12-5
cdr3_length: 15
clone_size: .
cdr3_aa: CASGLGAGLNEKLFF
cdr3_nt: TGTGCTAGTGGTTTGGGGGCAGGGCTTAATGAAAAACTGTTTTTT

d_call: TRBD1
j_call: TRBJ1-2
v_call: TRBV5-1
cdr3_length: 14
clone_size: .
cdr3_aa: CASSSGQGDNGYTF
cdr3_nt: TGCGCCAGCAGCTCGGGACAGGGGGATAATGGCTACACCTTC

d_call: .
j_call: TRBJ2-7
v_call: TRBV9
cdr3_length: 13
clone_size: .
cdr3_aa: CASSEGHSYEQYF
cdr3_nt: TGTGCCAGCAGCGAGGGACATAGCTACGAGCAGTACTTC

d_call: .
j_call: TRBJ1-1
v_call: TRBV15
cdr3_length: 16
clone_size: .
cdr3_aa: CATSRDPQGLNTEAFF
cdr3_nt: TGTGCCACCAGCAGAGATCCCCAGGGTTTGAACACTGAAGCTTTCTTT

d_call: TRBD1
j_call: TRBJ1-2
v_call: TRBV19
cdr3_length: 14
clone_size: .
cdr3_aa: CASNGDRGQYGYTF
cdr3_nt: TGTGCCAGTAACGGAGACAGGGGCCAGTATGGCTACACCTTC

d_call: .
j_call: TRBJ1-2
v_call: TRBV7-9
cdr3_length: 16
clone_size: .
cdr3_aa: CASSLGLGGSLSGYTF
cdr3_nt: TGTGCCAGCAGCCTCGGATTGGGGGGTTCGCTTAGTGGCTACACCTTC